The rows below give T cell receptor beta chains drawn from one sample of a study of PD-1 blockade in classical Hodgkin lymphoma. Assay used: immunoSEQ multiplex PCR; TCRdb lists only in-frame clones, some missing. This table has some 96,000 clones, approximately 88% appearing once. Sequencing was performed on peripheral blood mononuclear cells (PBMCs), taken at baseline. The receptors were sampled from a human donor with classical Hodgkin lymphoma. Both conserved end residues are part of each CDR3. The D gene is left open where the match is weak. Clone size is stated in some rows and not others, as once, few, many or a class when expanded.

V gene: TRBV19; J gene: TRBJ1-2; clone size: NA; D gene: NA; CDR3 protein: CASSYPQLHYGYTF; CDR3 DNA: TGTGCCAGTAGTTACCCGCAATTACACTATGGCTACACCTTC
V gene: TRBV10-3; J gene: TRBJ2-2; clone size: once; D gene: NA; CDR3 protein: CAIRGGTGNTGELFF; CDR3 DNA: TGTGCCATCAGGGGGGGGACAGGGAACACCGGGGAGCTGTTTTTT
V gene: TRBV29-1; J gene: TRBJ2-7; clone size: NA; D gene: NA; CDR3 protein: CSVAGAEQYF; CDR3 DNA: TGCAGCGTGGCTGGGGCGGAGCAGTACTTC
V gene: TRBV6-5; J gene: TRBJ2-4; clone size: NA; D gene: TRBD2; CDR3 protein: CASSSGLAGTQYF; CDR3 DNA: TGTGCCAGCAGCTCCGGACTAGCGGGAACTCAGTACTTC
V gene: TRBV6-5; J gene: TRBJ1-2; clone size: NA; D gene: TRBD1; CDR3 protein: CASSNADRVRGYTF; CDR3 DNA: TGTGCCAGCAGTAACGCTGACAGGGTCCGTGGCTACACCTTC
V gene: TRBV15; J gene: TRBJ2-1; clone size: NA; D gene: TRBD2; CDR3 protein: CATSRKTSGPSYNEQFF; CDR3 DNA: TGTGCCACCAGCAGAAAGACTAGCGGGCCTTCCTACAATGAGCAGTTCTTC
V gene: TRBV25-1; J gene: TRBJ2-2; clone size: once; D gene: TRBD2; CDR3 protein: CASSEFGRSGELFF; CDR3 DNA: TGTGCCAGCAGTGAATTCGGGAGGTCCGGGGAGCTGTTTTTT
V gene: TRBV10-3; J gene: TRBJ2-3; clone size: NA; D gene: NA; CDR3 protein: CAIKGTTDTQYF; CDR3 DNA: TGTGCCATCAAGGGGACCACAGATACGCAGTATTTT
V gene: TRBV6-1; J gene: TRBJ1-1; clone size: NA; D gene: TRBD1; CDR3 protein: CASRKTGSEAFF; CDR3 DNA: TGTGCCAGCAGAAAGACAGGGAGTGAAGCTTTCTTT
V gene: TRBV6-5; J gene: TRBJ2-1; clone size: NA; D gene: NA; CDR3 protein: CASSGGRNEQFF; CDR3 DNA: TGTGCCAGCAGTGGAGGGCGCAATGAGCAGTTCTTC
V gene: TRBV7-6; J gene: TRBJ2-1; clone size: NA; D gene: TRBD2; CDR3 protein: CASSLNLAGDNEQFF; CDR3 DNA: TGTGCCAGCAGCTTAAATTTAGCGGGGGACAATGAGCAGTTCTTC
V gene: TRBV5-1; J gene: TRBJ2-3; clone size: NA; D gene: NA; CDR3 protein: CASSQTGTTTLDTQYF; CDR3 DNA: TGCGCCAGCAGCCAGACAGGCACGACTACTTTAGATACGCAGTATTTT
V gene: TRBV19; J gene: TRBJ1-5; clone size: NA; D gene: NA; CDR3 protein: CASSIGGTWDQPQHF; CDR3 DNA: TGTGCCAGTAGTATCGGTGGGACCTGGGATCAGCCCCAGCATTTT
V gene: TRBV19; J gene: TRBJ1-1; clone size: NA; D gene: NA; CDR3 protein: CASSIDWWGTEAFF; CDR3 DNA: TGTGCCAGTAGTATAGATTGGTGGGGCACTGAAGCTTTCTTT
V gene: TRBV10-3; J gene: TRBJ1-1; clone size: once; D gene: NA; CDR3 protein: CASREAGEAFF; CDR3 DNA: TGTGCCTCCCGGGAGGCGGGTGAAGCTTTCTTT
V gene: TRBV29-1; J gene: TRBJ1-2; clone size: few; D gene: TRBD1; CDR3 protein: CSVGRQGFGYTF; CDR3 DNA: TGCAGCGTTGGCCGACAGGGGTTTGGCTACACCTTC
V gene: TRBV5-4; J gene: TRBJ2-5; clone size: NA; D gene: NA; CDR3 protein: CASSLVAQETQYF; CDR3 DNA: TGTGCCAGCAGCTTGGTGGCCCAAGAGACCCAGTACTTC
V gene: TRBV2; J gene: TRBJ1-1; clone size: NA; D gene: NA; CDR3 protein: CASTEAFF; CDR3 DNA: TGTGCCAGCACTGAAGCTTTCTTT
V gene: TRBV4-3; J gene: TRBJ2-1; clone size: once; D gene: TRBD2; CDR3 protein: CASSTSSGRSNEQFF; CDR3 DNA: TGCGCCAGCAGCACATCTAGCGGGAGGAGCAATGAGCAGTTCTTC
V gene: TRBV30; J gene: TRBJ1-2; clone size: NA; D gene: NA; CDR3 protein: CAWSVRGTYCGYTF; CDR3 DNA: TGTGCCTGGAGTGTACGGGGAACCTACTGTGGCTACACCTTC
V gene: TRBV12-5; J gene: TRBJ2-2; clone size: NA; D gene: NA; CDR3 protein: CASGLSGTGELFF; CDR3 DNA: TGTGCTAGTGGTTTGTCAGGCACCGGGGAGCTGTTTTTT
V gene: TRBV7-8; J gene: TRBJ2-3; clone size: NA; D gene: TRBD2; CDR3 protein: CASSLVASGSLTQYF; CDR3 DNA: TGTGCCAGCAGCTTAGTGGCTAGCGGGAGTCTTACGCAGTATTTT
V gene: TRBV5-4; J gene: TRBJ1-2; clone size: NA; D gene: NA; CDR3 protein: CASSYPTDLGGYTF; CDR3 DNA: TGTGCCAGCAGCTACCCGACAGACCTCGGTGGCTACACCTTC
V gene: TRBV4-1; J gene: TRBJ1-1; clone size: NA; D gene: NA; CDR3 protein: CASKNYLTGPPKSLNTEAFF; CDR3 DNA: TGCGCCAGCAAAAACTATCTGACAGGACCTCCGAAGTCGTTGAACACTGAAGCTTTCTTT
V gene: TRBV27; J gene: TRBJ2-2; clone size: few; D gene: NA; CDR3 protein: CASRRESGELFF; CDR3 DNA: TGTGCCTCAAGGAGGGAATCCGGGGAGCTGTTTTTT
V gene: TRBV7-9; J gene: TRBJ2-7; clone size: NA; D gene: NA; CDR3 protein: CASSDQDRYEQYF; CDR3 DNA: TGTGCCAGCAGCGATCAGGACAGATACGAGCAGTACTTC
V gene: TRBV27; J gene: TRBJ2-7; clone size: NA; D gene: TRBD2; CDR3 protein: CASTPLGGPGLAREQYF; CDR3 DNA: TGTGCCAGCACCCCTTTGGGAGGACCGGGACTAGCGCGGGAGCAGTACTTC
V gene: TRBV19; J gene: TRBJ2-5; clone size: NA; D gene: NA; CDR3 protein: CASSSRPPGRETQYF; CDR3 DNA: TGTGCCAGTAGCTCCCGGCCCCCTGGGCGGGAGACCCAGTACTTC
V gene: TRBV19; J gene: TRBJ2-3; clone size: NA; D gene: TRBD1; CDR3 protein: CASSSPGQGTDTQYF; CDR3 DNA: TGTGCCAGTAGTAGCCCAGGACAGGGGACAGATACGCAGTATTTT
V gene: TRBV6-4; J gene: TRBJ2-2; clone size: NA; D gene: TRBD2; CDR3 protein: CASSDNPTSGSNTGELFF; CDR3 DNA: TGTGCCAGCAGTGACAACCCGACTAGCGGGTCGAACACCGGGGAGCTGTTTTTT
V gene: TRBV5-1; J gene: TRBJ1-1; clone size: NA; D gene: TRBD1; CDR3 protein: CASSPNDREDTEAFF; CDR3 DNA: TGCGCCAGCAGCCCGAACGACAGGGAGGATACTGAAGCTTTCTTT
V gene: TRBV5-1; J gene: TRBJ2-3; clone size: once; D gene: NA; CDR3 protein: CASSLGAYTDTQYF; CDR3 DNA: TGCGCCAGCAGCTTAGGGGCCTACACAGATACGCAGTATTTT
V gene: TRBV20-1; J gene: TRBJ1-2; clone size: NA; D gene: NA; CDR3 protein: CSATQNYGYTF; CDR3 DNA: TGCAGTGCGACCCAAAACTATGGCTACACCTTC
V gene: TRBV11-3; J gene: TRBJ2-1; clone size: NA; D gene: TRBD2; CDR3 protein: CASRAGTSGRAAAHEQFF; CDR3 DNA: TGTGCCAGCAGGGCCGGGACTAGCGGGAGAGCCGCCGCTCATGAGCAGTTCTTC
V gene: TRBV7-6; J gene: TRBJ2-2; clone size: NA; D gene: NA; CDR3 protein: CASSLGGQTGELFF; CDR3 DNA: TGTGCCAGCAGCTTAGGAGGGCAAACCGGGGAGCTGTTTTTT
V gene: TRBV5-1; J gene: TRBJ2-3; clone size: NA; D gene: TRBD1; CDR3 protein: CASSPGQEYYTDTQYF; CDR3 DNA: TGCGCCAGCAGCCCCGGACAGGAATATTACACAGATACGCAGTATTTT
V gene: TRBV7-9; J gene: TRBJ1-5; clone size: NA; D gene: NA; CDR3 protein: CASSLDGGSNQPQHF; CDR3 DNA: TGTGCCAGCAGCTTAGATGGGGGTAGCAATCAGCCCCAGCATTTT
V gene: TRBV19; J gene: TRBJ2-7; clone size: NA; D gene: TRBD1; CDR3 protein: CASSKAWTGAYEQYF; CDR3 DNA: TGTGCCAGTAGTAAGGCCTGGACAGGGGCCTACGAGCAGTACTTC
V gene: TRBV9; J gene: TRBJ2-1; clone size: NA; D gene: TRBD2; CDR3 protein: CASSVGLAGTYNEQFF; CDR3 DNA: TGTGCCAGCAGCGTAGGGCTAGCGGGGACCTACAATGAGCAGTTCTTC
V gene: TRBV18; J gene: TRBJ2-3; clone size: NA; D gene: NA; CDR3 protein: CASSPQGLTDTQYF; CDR3 DNA: TGTGCCAGCTCACCTCAGGGTTTAACAGATACGCAGTATTTT
V gene: TRBV5-4; J gene: TRBJ1-2; clone size: NA; D gene: NA; CDR3 protein: CASSLVGTNYGYTF; CDR3 DNA: TGTGCCAGCAGCTTGGTGGGGACTAACTATGGCTACACCTTC
V gene: TRBV15; J gene: TRBJ1-2; clone size: NA; D gene: TRBD1; CDR3 protein: CATSRDHDRGPEDTF; CDR3 DNA: TGTGCCACCAGCAGAGATCATGACAGGGGGCCAGAGGACACCTTC
V gene: TRBV7-6; J gene: TRBJ2-5; clone size: NA; D gene: NA; CDR3 protein: CASSLSASGETQYF; CDR3 DNA: TGTGCCAGCAGCTTATCGGCTTCTGGGGAGACCCAGTACTTC
V gene: TRBV15; J gene: TRBJ2-3; clone size: NA; D gene: NA; CDR3 protein: CATSLLAHTDTDTQYF; CDR3 DNA: TGTGCCACCAGTCTACTAGCTCATACCGACACAGATACGCAGTATTTT
V gene: TRBV29-1; J gene: TRBJ2-1; clone size: NA; D gene: TRBD2; CDR3 protein: CSVGGGRNEQFF; CDR3 DNA: TGCAGCGTTGGCGGCGGGAGGAATGAGCAGTTCTTC
V gene: TRBV19; J gene: TRBJ2-5; clone size: once; D gene: TRBD2; CDR3 protein: CASSIDGGVQETQYF; CDR3 DNA: TGTGCCAGTAGTATCGACGGGGGGGTCCAAGAGACCCAGTACTTC
V gene: TRBV10-3; J gene: TRBJ2-1; clone size: NA; D gene: TRBD2; CDR3 protein: CAIRGLDEQFF; CDR3 DNA: TGTGCCATCAGGGGACTAGATGAGCAGTTCTTC